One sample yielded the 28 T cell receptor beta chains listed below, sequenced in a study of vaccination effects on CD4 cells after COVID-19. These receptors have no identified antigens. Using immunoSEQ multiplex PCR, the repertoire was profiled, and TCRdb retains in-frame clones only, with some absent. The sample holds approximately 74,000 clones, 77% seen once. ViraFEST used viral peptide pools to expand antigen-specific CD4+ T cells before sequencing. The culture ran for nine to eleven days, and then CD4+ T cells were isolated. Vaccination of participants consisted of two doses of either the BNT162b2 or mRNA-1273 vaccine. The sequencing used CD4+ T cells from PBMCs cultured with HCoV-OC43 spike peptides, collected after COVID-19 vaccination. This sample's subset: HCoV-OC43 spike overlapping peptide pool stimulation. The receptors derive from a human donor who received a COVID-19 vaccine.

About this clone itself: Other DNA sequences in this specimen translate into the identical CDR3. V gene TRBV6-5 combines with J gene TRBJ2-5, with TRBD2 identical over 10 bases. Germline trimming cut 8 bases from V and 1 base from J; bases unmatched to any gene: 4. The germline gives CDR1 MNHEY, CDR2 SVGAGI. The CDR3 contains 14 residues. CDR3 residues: CASSSGGAQETQYF. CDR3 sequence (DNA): TGTGCCAGCTCAAGCGGGGGGGCCCAAGAGACCCAGTACTTC.

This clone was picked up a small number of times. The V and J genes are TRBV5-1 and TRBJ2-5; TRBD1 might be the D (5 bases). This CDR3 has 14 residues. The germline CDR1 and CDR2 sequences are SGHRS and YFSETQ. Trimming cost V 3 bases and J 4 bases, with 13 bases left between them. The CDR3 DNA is TGCGCCAGCAGCTCCCAGGGTGCAGGAGAGACCCAGTACTTC. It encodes CASSSQGAGETQYF.

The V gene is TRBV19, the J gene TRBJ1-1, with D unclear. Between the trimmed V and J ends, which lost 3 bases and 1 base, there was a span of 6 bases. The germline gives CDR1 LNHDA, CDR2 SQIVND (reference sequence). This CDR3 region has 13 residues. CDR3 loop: CASSIQRNTEAFF. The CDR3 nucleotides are TGTGCCAGTAGTATCCAAAGGAACACTGAAGCTTTCTTT.

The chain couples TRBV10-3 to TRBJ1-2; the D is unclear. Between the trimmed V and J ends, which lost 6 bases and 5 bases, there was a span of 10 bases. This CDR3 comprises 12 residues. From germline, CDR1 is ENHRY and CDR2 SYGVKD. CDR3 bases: TGTGCCATCAGCTTGGACGCTTATGGCTACACCTTC. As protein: CAISLDAYGYTF.

This chain's CDR3 is CASSPGTGGNTEAFF. The CDR3 region has the DNA TGTGCCAGCAGCCCCGGGACAGGGGGCAACACTGAAGCTTTCTTT. The chain combines TRBV6-5 with TRBJ1-1, with 12 nucleotides matching TRBD1. The CDR3 extends over 15 amino acids. The V and J ends lost 6 bases and 2 bases, in that order; junction bases with no gene match: 4. From germline, CDR1 is MNHEY and CDR2 SVGAGI.

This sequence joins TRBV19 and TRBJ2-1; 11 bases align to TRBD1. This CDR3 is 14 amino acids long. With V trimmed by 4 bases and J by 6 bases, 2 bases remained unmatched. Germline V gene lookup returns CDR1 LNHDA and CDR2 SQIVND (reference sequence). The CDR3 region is CASSRDRGTNEQFF. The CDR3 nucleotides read TGTGCCAGTAGTAGGGACAGGGGGACCAATGAGCAGTTCTTC.

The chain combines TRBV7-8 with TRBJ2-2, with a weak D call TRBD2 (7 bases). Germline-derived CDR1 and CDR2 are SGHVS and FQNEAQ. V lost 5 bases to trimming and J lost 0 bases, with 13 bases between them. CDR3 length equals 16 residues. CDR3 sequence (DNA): TGTGCCAGCAGCGGATTGCGGGGGCCGAACACCGGGGAGCTGTTTTTT. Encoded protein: CASSGLRGPNTGELFF.

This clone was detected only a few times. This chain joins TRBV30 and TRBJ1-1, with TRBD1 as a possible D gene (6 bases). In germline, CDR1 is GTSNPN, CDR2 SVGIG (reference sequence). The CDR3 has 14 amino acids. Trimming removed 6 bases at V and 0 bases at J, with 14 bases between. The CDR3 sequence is CACKRGTVNTEAFF. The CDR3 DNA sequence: TGTGCCTGTAAAAGGGGGACGGTGAACACTGAAGCTTTCTTT. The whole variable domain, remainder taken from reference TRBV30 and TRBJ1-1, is SQTIHQWPATLVQPVGSPLSLECTVEGTSNPNLYWYRQAAGRGLQLLFYSVGIGQISSEVPQNLSASRPQDRQFILSSKKLLLSDSGFYLCACKRGTVNTEAFFGQGTRLTVV.

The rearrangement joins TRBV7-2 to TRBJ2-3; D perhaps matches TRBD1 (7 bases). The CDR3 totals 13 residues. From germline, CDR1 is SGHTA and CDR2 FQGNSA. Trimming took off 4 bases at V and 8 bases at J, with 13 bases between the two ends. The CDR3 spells CASSSPQGGTQYF. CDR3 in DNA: TGTGCCAGCAGCTCTCCCCAGGGGGGTACGCAGTATTTT.

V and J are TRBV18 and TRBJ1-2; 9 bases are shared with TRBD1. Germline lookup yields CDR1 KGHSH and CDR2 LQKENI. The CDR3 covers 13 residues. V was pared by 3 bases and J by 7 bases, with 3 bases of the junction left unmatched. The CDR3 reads CASSPGTGPGYTF. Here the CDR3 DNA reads TGTGCCAGCTCACCTGGGACAGGGCCTGGCTACACCTTC.

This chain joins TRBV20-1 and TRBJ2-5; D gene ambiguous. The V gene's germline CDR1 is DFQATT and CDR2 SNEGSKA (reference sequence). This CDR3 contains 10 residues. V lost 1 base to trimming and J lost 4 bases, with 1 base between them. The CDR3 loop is CSARGETQYF. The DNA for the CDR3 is TGCAGTGCTAGAGGAGAGACCCAGTACTTC.

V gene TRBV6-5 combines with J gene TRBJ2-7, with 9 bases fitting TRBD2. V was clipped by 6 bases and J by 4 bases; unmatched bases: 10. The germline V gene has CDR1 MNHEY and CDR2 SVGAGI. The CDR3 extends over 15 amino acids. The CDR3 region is CASSPGSGGSYEQYV. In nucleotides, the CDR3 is TGTGCCAGCAGCCCCGGGAGCGGGGGGTCTTACGAGCAGTACGTC.

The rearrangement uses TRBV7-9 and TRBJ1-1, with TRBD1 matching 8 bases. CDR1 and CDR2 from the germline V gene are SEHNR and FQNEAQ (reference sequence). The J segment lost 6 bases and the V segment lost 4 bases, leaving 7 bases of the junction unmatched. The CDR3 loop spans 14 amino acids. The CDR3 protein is CASSSDRETAEAFF. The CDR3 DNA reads TGTGCCAGCAGCTCGGACAGGGAGACCGCTGAAGCTTTCTTT. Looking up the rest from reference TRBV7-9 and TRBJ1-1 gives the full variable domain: DTGVSQNPRHKITKRGQNVTFRCDPISEHNRLYWYRQTLGQGPEFLTYFQNEAQLEKSRLLSDRFSAERPKGSFSTLEIQRTEQGDSAMYLCASSSDRETAEAFFGQGTRLTVV.

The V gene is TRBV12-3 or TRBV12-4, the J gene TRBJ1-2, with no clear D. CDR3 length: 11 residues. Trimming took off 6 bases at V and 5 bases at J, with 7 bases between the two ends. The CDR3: CASRAWYGYTF. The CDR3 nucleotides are TGTGCCAGCAGGGCATGGTATGGCTACACCTTC.

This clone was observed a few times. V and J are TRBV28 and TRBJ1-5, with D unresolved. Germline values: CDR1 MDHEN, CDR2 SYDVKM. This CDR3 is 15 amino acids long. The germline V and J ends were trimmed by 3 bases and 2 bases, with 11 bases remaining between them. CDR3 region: CASSFTRRGNQPQHF. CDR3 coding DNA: TGTGCCAGCAGTTTTACTCGAAGGGGCAATCAGCCCCAGCATTTT. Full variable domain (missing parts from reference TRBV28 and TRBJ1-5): DVKVTQSSRYLVKRTGEKVFLECVQDMDHENMFWYRQDPGLGLRLIYFSYDVKMKEKGDIPEGYSVSREKKERFSLILESASTNQTSMYLCASSFTRRGNQPQHFGDGTRLSIL.

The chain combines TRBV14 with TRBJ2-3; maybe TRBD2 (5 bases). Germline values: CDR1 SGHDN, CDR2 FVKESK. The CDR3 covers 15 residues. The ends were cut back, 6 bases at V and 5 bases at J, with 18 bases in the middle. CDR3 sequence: CASRPSGSVVDTQYF. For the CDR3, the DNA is TGTGCCAGCAGGCCCTCGGGTAGCGTGGTAGATACGCAGTATTTT.

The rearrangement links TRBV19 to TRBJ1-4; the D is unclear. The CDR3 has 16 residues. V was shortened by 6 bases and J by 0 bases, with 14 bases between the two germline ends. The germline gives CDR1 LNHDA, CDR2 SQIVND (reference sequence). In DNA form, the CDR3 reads TGTGCCAGTAGAGGAGGCGTCATTGCAACTAATGAAAAACTGTTTTTT. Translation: CASRGGVIATNEKLFF.

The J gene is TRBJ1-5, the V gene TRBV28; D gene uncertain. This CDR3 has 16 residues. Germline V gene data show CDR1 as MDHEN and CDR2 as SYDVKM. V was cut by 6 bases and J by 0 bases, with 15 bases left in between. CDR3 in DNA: TGTGCCAGCAGCAGTGGCAGCTTTTATAGCAATCAGCCCCAGCATTTT. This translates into CASSSGSFYSNQPQHF.

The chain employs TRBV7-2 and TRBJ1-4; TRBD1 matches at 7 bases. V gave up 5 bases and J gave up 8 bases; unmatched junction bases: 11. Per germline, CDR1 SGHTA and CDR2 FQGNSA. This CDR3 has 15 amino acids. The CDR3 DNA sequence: TGTGCCAGCAGCACCTTCGGACAGGAGGGAGAAAAACTGTTTTTT. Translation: CASSTFGQEGEKLFF.

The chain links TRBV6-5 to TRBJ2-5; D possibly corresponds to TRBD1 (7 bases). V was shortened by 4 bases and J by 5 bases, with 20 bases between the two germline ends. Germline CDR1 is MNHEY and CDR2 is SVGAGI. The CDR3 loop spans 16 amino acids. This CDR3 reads CASSSNRGGIPETQYF. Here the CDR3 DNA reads TGTGCCAGCAGTTCAAACAGGGGAGGAATCCCGGAGACCCAGTACTTC.

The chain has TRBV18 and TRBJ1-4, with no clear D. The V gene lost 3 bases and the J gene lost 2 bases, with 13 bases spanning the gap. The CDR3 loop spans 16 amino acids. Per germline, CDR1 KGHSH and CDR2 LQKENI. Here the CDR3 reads CASSPGSVPTNEKLFF. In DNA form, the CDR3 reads TGTGCCAGCTCACCTGGATCAGTGCCTACTAATGAAAAACTGTTTTTT.

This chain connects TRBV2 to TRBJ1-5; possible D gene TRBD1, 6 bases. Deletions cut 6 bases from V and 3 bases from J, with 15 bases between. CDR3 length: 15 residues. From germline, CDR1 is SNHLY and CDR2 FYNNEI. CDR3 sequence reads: CASRSTGRPNQPQHF. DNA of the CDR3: TGTGCCAGCAGGTCTACAGGGCGGCCCAATCAGCCCCAGCATTTT.

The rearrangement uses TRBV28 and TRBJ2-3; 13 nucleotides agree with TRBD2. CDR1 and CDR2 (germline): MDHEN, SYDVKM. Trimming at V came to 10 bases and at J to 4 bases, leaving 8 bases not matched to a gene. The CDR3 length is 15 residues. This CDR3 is CANGGLAGFPDTQYF. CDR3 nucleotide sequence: TGTGCCAACGGGGGACTAGCGGGGTTCCCAGATACGCAGTATTTT.

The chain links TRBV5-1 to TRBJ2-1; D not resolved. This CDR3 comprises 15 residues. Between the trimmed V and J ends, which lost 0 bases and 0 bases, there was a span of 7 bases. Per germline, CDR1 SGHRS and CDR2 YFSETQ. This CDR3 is CASSLVGGSYNEQFF. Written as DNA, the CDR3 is TGCGCCAGCAGCTTGGTCGGTGGCTCCTACAATGAGCAGTTCTTC.

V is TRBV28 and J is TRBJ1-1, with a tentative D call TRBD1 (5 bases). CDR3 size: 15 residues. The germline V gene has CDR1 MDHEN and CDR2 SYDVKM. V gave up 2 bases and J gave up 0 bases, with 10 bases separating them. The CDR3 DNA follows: TGTGCCAGCAGTTTAAGGCAGGGACTGAACACTGAAGCTTTCTTT. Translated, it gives CASSLRQGLNTEAFF.

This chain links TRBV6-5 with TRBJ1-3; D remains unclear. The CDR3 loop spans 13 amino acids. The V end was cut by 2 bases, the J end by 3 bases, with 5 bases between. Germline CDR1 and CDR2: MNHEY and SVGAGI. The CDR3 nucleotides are TGTGCCAGCAGTTACAGGGATGGAAACACCATATATTTT. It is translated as CASSYRDGNTIYF.

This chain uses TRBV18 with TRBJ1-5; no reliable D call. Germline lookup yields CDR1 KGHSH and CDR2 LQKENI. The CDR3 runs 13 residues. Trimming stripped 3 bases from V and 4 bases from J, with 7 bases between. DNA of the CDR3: TGTGCCAGCTCACCGATCGAGAATCAGCCCCAGCATTTT. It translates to CASSPIENQPQHF.

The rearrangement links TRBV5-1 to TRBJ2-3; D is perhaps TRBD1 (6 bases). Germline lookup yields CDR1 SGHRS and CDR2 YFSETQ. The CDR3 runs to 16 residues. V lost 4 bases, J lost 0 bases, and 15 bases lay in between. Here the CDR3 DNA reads TGCGCCAGCAGCACCACCGGGACACCTAGCACAGATACGCAGTATTTT. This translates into CASSTTGTPSTDTQYF.